This TCR beta chain was identified during a study of PD-1 blockade in classical Hodgkin lymphoma. Study-level points and caveats: The study reported lower baseline TCR diversity in newly diagnosed patients than in healthy donors.

On this clone itself: No antigen is known for it.

CDR1 and CDR2 (germline): MRHNA, SNTAGT. CDR3 length: 13 amino acids. Trimming stripped 2 bases from V and 3 bases from J, with 6 bases between. TCRdb's table, derived via immunoSEQ multiplex PCR, lists solely in-frame clones and lacks some. The data show some 22,000 clones, around 70% seen once. Brentuximab vedotin exposure varied among the patients, all of whom had relapsed after autologous stem cell transplantation. This TCR came from a human donor with classical Hodgkin lymphoma. This sample comprised peripheral blood mononuclear cells (PBMCs), obtained at baseline. V gene TRBV6-4 combines with J gene TRBJ2-3; D is perhaps TRBD2 (6 bases). The CDR3 bases are TGTGCCAGCAGTGACCGGGAGACAGATACGCAGTATTTT. Translation gives CASSDRETDTQYF.